This TCR beta chain emerged from a study of blood T cell repertoires in COVID-19. At the level of the study: Acute and convalescent COVID-19 samples came from the United States, Italy and Spain. The cDNA or gDNA used as material had been derived from T cells, B-cell-depleted T cells, or PBMCs.

Authors' data handling: By means of reference gene primer amplification, nucleated cell counts were estimated. Sequencing used immunoSEQ multiplex PCR; TCRdb keeps in-frame clones, though not all of them. Clonal size and the V and J genes are those of that table, whereas D and trimming came from the DNA. The data hold 70,000 or so clones, with about four fifths observed a single time. Germline CDR1 and CDR2: MNHNS and SASEGT. Germline trimming cut 3 bases from V and 6 bases from J; bases unmatched to any gene: 4. The CDR3 sequence is 14 residues long. The V call is TRBV6-1, the J call TRBJ2-2; 7 positions match TRBD1. The sequencing input was peripheral blood. This TCR came from a human donor in a cohort sampled during active COVID-19. The CDR3 region has the DNA TGTGCCAGCAGTGACACCCAGGGGGCCGGGGAGCTGTTTTTT. It specifies CASSDTQGAGELFF.